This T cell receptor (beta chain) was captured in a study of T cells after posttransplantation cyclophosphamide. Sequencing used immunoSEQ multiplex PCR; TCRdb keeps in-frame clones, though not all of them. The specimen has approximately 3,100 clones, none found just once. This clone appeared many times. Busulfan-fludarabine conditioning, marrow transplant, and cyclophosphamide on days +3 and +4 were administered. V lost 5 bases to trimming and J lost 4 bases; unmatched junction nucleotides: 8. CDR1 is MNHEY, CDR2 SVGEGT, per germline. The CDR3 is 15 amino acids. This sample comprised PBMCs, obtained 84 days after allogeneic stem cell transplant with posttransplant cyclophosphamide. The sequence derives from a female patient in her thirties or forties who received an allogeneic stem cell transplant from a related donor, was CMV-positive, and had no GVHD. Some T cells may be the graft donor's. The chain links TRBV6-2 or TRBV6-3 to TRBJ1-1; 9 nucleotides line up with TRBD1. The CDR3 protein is CASSPPQGAGTEAFF. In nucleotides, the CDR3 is TGTGCCAGCAGTCCTCCACAGGGGGCTGGCACTGAAGCTTTCTTT.